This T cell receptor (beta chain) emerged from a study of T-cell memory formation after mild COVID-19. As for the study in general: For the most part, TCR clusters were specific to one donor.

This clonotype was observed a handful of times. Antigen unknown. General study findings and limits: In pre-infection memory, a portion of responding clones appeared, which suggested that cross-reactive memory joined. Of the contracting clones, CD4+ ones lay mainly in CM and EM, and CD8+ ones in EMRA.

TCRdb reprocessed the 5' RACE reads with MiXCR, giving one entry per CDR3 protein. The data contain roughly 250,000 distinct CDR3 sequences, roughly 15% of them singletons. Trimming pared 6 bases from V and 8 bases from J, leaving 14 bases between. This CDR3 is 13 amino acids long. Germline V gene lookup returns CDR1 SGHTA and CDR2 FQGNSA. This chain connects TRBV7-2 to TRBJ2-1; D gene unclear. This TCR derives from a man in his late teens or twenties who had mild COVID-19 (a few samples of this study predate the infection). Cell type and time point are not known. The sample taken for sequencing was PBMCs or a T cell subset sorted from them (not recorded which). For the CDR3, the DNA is TGTGCCAGCAGAAGGCTCTCTTGGGATGAGCAGTTCTTC. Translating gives CASRRLSWDEQFF.